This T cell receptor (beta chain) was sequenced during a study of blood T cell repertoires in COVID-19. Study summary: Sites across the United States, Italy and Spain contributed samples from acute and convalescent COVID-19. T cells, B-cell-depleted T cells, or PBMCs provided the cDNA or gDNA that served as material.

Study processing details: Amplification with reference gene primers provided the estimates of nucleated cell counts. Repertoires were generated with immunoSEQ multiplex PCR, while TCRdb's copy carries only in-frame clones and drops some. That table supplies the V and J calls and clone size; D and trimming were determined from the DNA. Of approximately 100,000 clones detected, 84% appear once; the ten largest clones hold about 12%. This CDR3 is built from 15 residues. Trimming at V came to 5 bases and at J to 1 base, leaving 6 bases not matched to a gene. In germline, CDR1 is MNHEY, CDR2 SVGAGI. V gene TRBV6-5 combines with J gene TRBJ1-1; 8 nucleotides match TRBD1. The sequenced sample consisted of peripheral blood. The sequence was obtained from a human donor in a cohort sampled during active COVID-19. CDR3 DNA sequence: TGTGCCAGCAGTCCGACGGACAGGGCGAACACTGAAGCTTTCTTT. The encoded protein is CASSPTDRANTEAFF.